These 2 T cell receptor beta chains share one sample of origin, sequenced in a study of blood T cell repertoires in COVID-19. Assay: immunoSEQ multiplex PCR; the TCRdb copy retains only in-frame clones and omits some. This sample has a few hundred thousand clones, with 70% to 85% found just once. Sequencing was performed on PBMCs or T cells enriched from blood (not recorded which). All receptors come from a woman aged 40 to 50 with acute COVID-19.

The rearrangement links TRBV7-2 to TRBJ2-4; 14 positions match TRBD2. V dropped 4 bases and J dropped 1; count of bases not matched to a gene: 3. The CDR3 has 17 residues. The germline gives CDR1 SGHTA, CDR2 FQGNSA. CDR3 protein: CASSSGLAGDAKNIQYF. The CDR3 DNA reads as TGTGCCAGCAGCTCGGGACTAGCGGGAGACGCCAAAAACATTCAGTACTTC.

The chain links TRBV25-1 to TRBJ1-2, with unresolved D. Per germline, CDR1 MGHDK and CDR2 SYGVNS. This CDR3 is 13 amino acids long. With 1 base removed from V and 3 bases from J, the gap between germline ends came to 6 bases. DNA of the CDR3: TGTGCCAGCAGTGAATGGGGAGACTATGGCTACACCTTC. As protein: CASSEWGDYGYTF.